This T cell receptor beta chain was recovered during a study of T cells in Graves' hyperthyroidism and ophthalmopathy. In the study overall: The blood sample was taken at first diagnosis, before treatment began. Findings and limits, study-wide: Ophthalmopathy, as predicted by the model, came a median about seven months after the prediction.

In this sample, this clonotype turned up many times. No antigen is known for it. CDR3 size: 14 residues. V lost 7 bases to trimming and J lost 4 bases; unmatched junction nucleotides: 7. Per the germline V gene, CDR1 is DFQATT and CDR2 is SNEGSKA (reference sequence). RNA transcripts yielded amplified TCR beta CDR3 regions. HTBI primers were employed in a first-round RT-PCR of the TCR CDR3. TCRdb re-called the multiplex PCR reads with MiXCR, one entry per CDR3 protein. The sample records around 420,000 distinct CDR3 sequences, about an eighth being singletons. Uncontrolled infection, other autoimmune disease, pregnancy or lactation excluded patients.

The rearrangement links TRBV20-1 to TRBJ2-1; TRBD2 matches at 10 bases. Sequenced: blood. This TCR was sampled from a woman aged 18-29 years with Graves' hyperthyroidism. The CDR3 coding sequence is TGCAGTGGCCGTAGCGGGAGGACTTACAATGAGCAGTTCTTC. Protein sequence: CSGRSGRTYNEQFF.